In its sample, the clone carrying this T cell receptor beta chain was seen a few times. Its antigen is undetermined. The CDR3 loop spans 13 amino acids. With 5 bases removed from V and 6 bases from J, the gap between germline ends came to 10 bases. For TCR, cDNA came from 5'RACE template switching, which added a universal primer site and UMIs. TCRdb fed the 5' RACE reads into MiXCR, producing one record per CDR3 protein. The sample lists roughly 500,000 distinct CDR3 sequences; about 19% were seen once. The source of the sample is a study of T cells after yellow fever vaccination. Study findings and constraints: Subsequent to the booster, the majority of primary-vaccination clones reappeared (under 98% CD4, more than 70% CD8). Faster peaking, at day 5 versus 15, marked a secondary response that was weaker. A small share of clonotypes appeared in both CD4 and CD8 compartments.

This chain links TRBV12-3 or TRBV12-4 with TRBJ2-2; D remains unclear. The sample in question was PBMCs, obtained 15 days after the yellow fever booster vaccination. The TCR was taken from a young man who received the YFV17D yellow fever vaccine. In DNA form, the CDR3 reads TGTGCCAGCAGTCCGTTTTCGTCCGGGGAGCTGTTTTTT. Its protein product is CASSPFSSGELFF.